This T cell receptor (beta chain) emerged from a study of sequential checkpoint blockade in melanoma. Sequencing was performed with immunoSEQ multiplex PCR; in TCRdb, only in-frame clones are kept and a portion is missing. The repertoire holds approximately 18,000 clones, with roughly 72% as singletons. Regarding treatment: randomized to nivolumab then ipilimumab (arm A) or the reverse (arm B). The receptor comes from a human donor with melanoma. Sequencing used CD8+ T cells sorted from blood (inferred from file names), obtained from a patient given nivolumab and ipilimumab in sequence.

The CDR3 nucleotides are TGTGCCAGCAGCCCCGTCGGGGGGCGCGACTATGGCTACACCTTC. It encodes CASSPVGGRDYGYTF. The chain links TRBV28 to TRBJ1-2, with a possible D match to TRBD1 (6 bases). The germline V gene has CDR1 MDHEN and CDR2 SYDVKM. Trimming removed 6 bases at V and 3 bases at J, with 17 bases between. The CDR3 consists of 15 residues.